These 21 T cell receptor beta chains came from one sample sequenced in a study of shared clonotypes between healthy human individuals. TCRdb's copy holds only in-frame clones and misses some; the assay was immunoSEQ multiplex PCR. The sample lists about 2 million clones, roughly 95% occurring once. Cells designated naive CD8 were CD45RO-negative and were positively selected for CCR7, with terminally differentiated effector memory CD45RA+ cells excluded. The sequenced material came from naive CD8+ T cells sorted from blood. All receptors derive from a man younger than 35 in good health.

The J gene is TRBJ1-4, the V gene TRBV5-1; D is uncertain. Trimming left V 3 bases short and J 4 bases short, with 13 bases between. Germline-derived CDR1 and CDR2 are SGHRS and YFSETQ. The CDR3 runs 15 residues. The CDR3: CASSSQDPRNEKLFF. Written as DNA, the CDR3 is TGCGCCAGCAGCTCCCAGGACCCTCGTAATGAAAAACTGTTTTTT. Together with reference TRBV5-1 and TRBJ1-4, the CDR3 gives the full variable domain: KAGVTQTPRYLIKTRGQQVTLSCSPISGHRSVSWYQQTPGQGLQFLFEYFSETQRNKGNFPGRFSGRQFSNSRSEMNVSTLELGDSALYLCASSSQDPRNEKLFFGSGTQLSVL.

CDR3 nucleotides: TGTGCCAGCAGCATGGGAACTGAAGCTTTCTTT. As protein: CASSMGTEAFF. V is TRBV6-5 and J is TRBJ1-1; no definite D call. Germline values: CDR1 MNHEY, CDR2 SVGAGI. This CDR3 spans 11 amino acids. V lost 6 bases and J 5 bases, leaving 7 bases between the germline ends.

The rearrangement links TRBV11-2 to TRBJ1-1; D uncertain. CDR3 length: 10 residues. Germline loops: CDR1 SGHAT, CDR2 FQNNGV. Trimming left V 10 bases short and J 1 base short, with 4 bases between. The CDR3 nucleotides read TGTGCCACCCAGAACACTGAAGCTTTCTTT. It is translated as CATQNTEAFF. Combining the CDR3 with reference TRBV11-2 and TRBJ1-1 gives the whole variable domain EAGVAQSPRYKIIEKRQSVAFWCNPISGHATLYWYQQILGQGPKLLIQFQNNGVVDDSQLPKDRFSAERLKGVDSTLKIQPAKLEDSAVYLCATQNTEAFFGQGTRLTVV.

This chain joins TRBV7-8 and TRBJ1-1; 8 bases map to TRBD1. This CDR3 is built from 13 residues. After removal of 5 bases from V and 5 bases from J, the junction contained 4 bases not matched to a gene. In germline, CDR1 is SGHVS, CDR2 FQNEAQ. The CDR3 DNA is TGTGCCAGCAGCGTGACAGGGGTGACTGAAGCTTTCTTT. This translates into CASSVTGVTEAFF.

This clone was detected only once. The chain uses TRBV28 and TRBJ2-5; tentatively, D is TRBD1 (5 bases). The CDR3 spans 13 residues. From germline, CDR1 is MDHEN and CDR2 SYDVKM. Trimming stripped 3 bases from V and 5 bases from J, with 10 bases between. The CDR3 reads CASSFPGFETQYF. The CDR3 DNA reads as TGTGCCAGCAGTTTCCCAGGGTTTGAGACCCAGTACTTC.

The V call is TRBV5-1, the J call TRBJ2-7; the D is unclear. Trimming removed 4 bases at V and 2 bases at J, with 10 bases between. The CDR3 runs 13 residues. Germline loops: CDR1 SGHRS, CDR2 YFSETQ. The CDR3 DNA reads as TGCGCCAGCAGCGCAACCACGGCCTACGAGCAGTACTTC. Translation gives CASSATTAYEQYF.

J is TRBJ2-7 and V is TRBV28; possible D gene TRBD2, 7 bases. The CDR3 length is 13 residues. Germline CDR1 MDHEN, CDR2 SYDVKM. V dropped 8 bases and J dropped 2 bases, with 13 bases sitting between them. This CDR3 reads CASAQGLTYEQYF. CDR3 coding DNA: TGTGCCAGCGCACAGGGACTAACCTACGAGCAGTACTTC.

The gene calls are TRBV29-1 and TRBJ2-4; maybe TRBD1 (7 bases). Germline V gene sequence: CDR1 SQVTM, CDR2 ANQGSEA. V was pared by 4 bases and J by 7 bases, with 11 bases between. This CDR3 comprises 12 residues. This CDR3 reads CSVAQGGNIQYF. Written as DNA, the CDR3 is TGCAGCGTTGCGCAGGGGGGTAACATTCAGTACTTC.

The J gene is TRBJ2-5, the V gene TRBV5-6; 9 bases fit TRBD1. J was trimmed by 2 bases and V by 3 bases; bases with no gene match: 8. The germline CDR1 and CDR2 sequences are SGHDT and YYEEEE. The CDR3 has 16 amino acids. The CDR3 region has the DNA TGTGCCAGCAGCTGGGGCGGACAGGGGATACAAGAGACCCAGTACTTC. This translates into CASSWGGQGIQETQYF.

This chain links TRBV27 with TRBJ1-2; TRBD1 matches at 10 bases. J gave up 8 bases and V 10 bases, and 4 bases lay outside the gene matches. This CDR3 has 11 residues. Germline-derived CDR1 and CDR2 are MNHEY and SMNVEV (reference sequence). Here the CDR3 reads CATRQGAGYTF. The CDR3 nucleotides are TGTGCCACCCGACAGGGGGCCGGCTACACCTTC.

This chain joins TRBV5-8 and TRBJ2-7; 8 positions match TRBD1. From germline, CDR1 is SGHTS and CDR2 YDEGEE. Trimming at V came to 6 bases and at J to 3 bases, leaving 11 bases not matched to a gene. The CDR3 has 15 residues. DNA of the CDR3: TGTGCCAGCACCGCCGGACAGGGAGCATTCTACGAGCAGTACTTC. Its translation is CASTAGQGAFYEQYF.

The chain links TRBV7-8 to TRBJ2-6; possible D gene TRBD2, 5 bases. The CDR3 length is 19 residues. V lost 0 bases to trimming and J lost 2 bases, with 17 bases between them. Germline CDR1 SGHVS, CDR2 FQNEAQ. The CDR3 coding sequence is TGTGCCAGCAGCTTAGCGTTGGGGTGGGAGATACCTGGGGCCAACGTCCTGACTTTC. The encoded protein is CASSLALGWEIPGANVLTF.

The CDR3 protein is CASSASGSVTDTQYF. CDR3 coding DNA: TGTGCCAGCAGCGCTAGCGGGAGTGTCACAGATACGCAGTATTTT. This chain joins TRBV2 and TRBJ2-3, with 10 bases identical to TRBD2. The germline V gene encodes CDR1 SNHLY and CDR2 FYNNEI. V lost 6 bases and J lost 2; bases outside the gene matches: 5. The CDR3 has 15 amino acids.

The chain links TRBV4-3 to TRBJ2-7; D possibly matches TRBD1 or TRBD2 (6 bases each). Per germline, CDR1 LGHNA and CDR2 YSLEER. The CDR3 runs 16 residues. V lost 4 bases and J 4 bases, leaving 20 bases between the germline ends. CDR3 sequence: CASSPDPGPGAYEQYF. The CDR3 DNA reads as TGCGCCAGCAGCCCCGATCCTGGCCCGGGGGCTTACGAGCAGTACTTC.

The V gene is TRBV20-1, the J gene TRBJ2-1, with no clear D. This CDR3 is 11 amino acids long. Germline values: CDR1 DFQATT, CDR2 SNEGSKA (reference sequence). V was cut by 8 bases and J by 6 bases, with 11 bases left in between. The CDR3: CSPERVNEQFF. In nucleotides, the CDR3 is TGCAGTCCAGAAAGAGTCAATGAGCAGTTCTTC.

This clone showed up just once. The rearrangement joins TRBV9 to TRBJ2-1, with D possibly TRBD2 on 5 matching bases. From germline, CDR1 is SGDLS and CDR2 YYNGEE. The V gene lost 6 bases and the J gene lost 5 bases, with 15 bases spanning the gap. CDR3 length: 14 residues. The CDR3 sequence is CASTTGILNNEQFF. Here the CDR3 DNA reads TGTGCCAGCACCACCGGGATTCTTAACAATGAGCAGTTCTTC.

J is TRBJ1-6 and V is TRBV10-2, with 7 bases identical to TRBD1. V lost 6 bases to trimming and J lost 5 bases; unmatched junction nucleotides: 4. This CDR3 comprises 14 residues. In germline, CDR1 is WSHSY, CDR2 SAAADI. This CDR3 is CASRSGTDNSPLHF. In nucleotides, the CDR3 is TGCGCCAGCAGGTCCGGGACAGATAATTCACCCCTCCACTTT.

This chain links TRBV5-4 with TRBJ2-7; D unclear. Germline V gives CDR1 SGHNT, CDR2 YYREEE (reference sequence). Trimming pared 0 bases from V and 4 bases from J, leaving 17 bases between. The CDR3 totals 16 residues. Written as DNA, the CDR3 is TGTGCCAGCAGCTTGGCAGTCGGCCGTTTGCAGTACGAGCAGTACTTC. It codes for CASSLAVGRLQYEQYF.

V is TRBV27 and J is TRBJ1-4; tentatively, D is TRBD1 (5 bases). The V gene lost 3 bases and the J gene lost 7 bases, with 12 bases spanning the gap. There are 14 residues in the CDR3. Germline CDR1 and CDR2: MNHEY and SMNVEV (reference sequence). CDR3 DNA sequence: TGTGCCAGCAGTTTGCGGGGGAACGGTGAAAAACTGTTTTTT. It specifies CASSLRGNGEKLFF.

The rearrangement uses TRBV11-2 and TRBJ2-3, with unresolved D. Looked up from germline, CDR1 is SGHAT and CDR2 is FQNNGV. The CDR3 extends over 15 amino acids. Deletions cut 1 base from V and 3 bases from J, with 11 bases between. CDR3 region: CASSLGVLGTDTQYF. The CDR3 DNA sequence: TGTGCCAGCAGCTTAGGCGTATTGGGGACAGATACGCAGTATTTT.

The V call is TRBV6-1, the J call TRBJ1-6; 9 bases line up with TRBD1. Germline CDR1 reads MNHNS; CDR2 reads SASEGT. This CDR3 comprises 16 residues. Losses at the gene ends were 0 bases for V and 8 bases for J; bases not matched to a gene: 5. CDR3 coding DNA: TGTGCCAGCAGTGAAGCCCCGGGACAGGGTTATTCACCCCTCCACTTT. Its protein is CASSEAPGQGYSPLHF.